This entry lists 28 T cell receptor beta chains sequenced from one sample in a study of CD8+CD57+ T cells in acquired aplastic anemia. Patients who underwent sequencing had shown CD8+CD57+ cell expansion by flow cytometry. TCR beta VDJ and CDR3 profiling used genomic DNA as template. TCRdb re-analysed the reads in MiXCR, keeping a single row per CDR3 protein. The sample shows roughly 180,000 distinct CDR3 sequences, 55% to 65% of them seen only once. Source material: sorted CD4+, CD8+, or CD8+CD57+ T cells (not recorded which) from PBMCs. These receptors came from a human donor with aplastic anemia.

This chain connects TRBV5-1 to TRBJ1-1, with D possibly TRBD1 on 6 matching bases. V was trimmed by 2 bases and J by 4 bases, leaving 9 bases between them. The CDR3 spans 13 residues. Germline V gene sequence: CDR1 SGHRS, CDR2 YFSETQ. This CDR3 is CASSLGGATEAFF. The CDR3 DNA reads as TGCGCCAGCAGCTTAGGGGGAGCCACTGAAGCTTTCTTT.

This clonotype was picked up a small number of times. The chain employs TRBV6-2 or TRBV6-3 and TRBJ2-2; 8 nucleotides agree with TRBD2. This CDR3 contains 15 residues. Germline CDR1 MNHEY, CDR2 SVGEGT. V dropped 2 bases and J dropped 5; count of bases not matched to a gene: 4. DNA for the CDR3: TGTGCCAGCAGTTACCGGATAGCGGGGACCGGGGAGCTGTTTTTT. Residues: CASSYRIAGTGELFF.

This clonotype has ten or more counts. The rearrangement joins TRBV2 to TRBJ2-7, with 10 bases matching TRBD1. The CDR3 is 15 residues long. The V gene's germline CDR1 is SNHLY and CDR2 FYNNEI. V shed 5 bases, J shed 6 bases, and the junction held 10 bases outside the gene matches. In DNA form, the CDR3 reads TGTGCCAGCAGTTCGACAGGGGGCGCCGGTGGCGAGCAGTACTTC. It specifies CASSSTGGAGGEQYF.

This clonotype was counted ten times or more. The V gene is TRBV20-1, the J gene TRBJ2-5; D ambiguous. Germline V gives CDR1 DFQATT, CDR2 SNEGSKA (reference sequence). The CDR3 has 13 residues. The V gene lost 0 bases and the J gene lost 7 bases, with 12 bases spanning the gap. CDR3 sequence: CSARDGDSGTQYF. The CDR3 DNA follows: TGCAGTGCTAGAGATGGCGACTCTGGGACCCAGTACTTC.

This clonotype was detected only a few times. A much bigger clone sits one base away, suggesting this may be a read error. CDR3: CASSYNKGTHNERFF. The CDR3 DNA reads as TGTGCCAGCAGTTACAATAAGGGGACTCACAATGAGCGGTTCTTC. The V call is TRBV6-5, the J call TRBJ2-1; D possibly corresponds to TRBD2 (6 bases). This CDR3 contains 15 residues. CDR1 is MNHEY and CDR2 is SVGAGI in the germline V gene.

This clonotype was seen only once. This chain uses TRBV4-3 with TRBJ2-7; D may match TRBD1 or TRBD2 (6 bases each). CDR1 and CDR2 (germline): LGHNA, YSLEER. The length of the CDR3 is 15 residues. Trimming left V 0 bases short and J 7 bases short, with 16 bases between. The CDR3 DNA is TGCGCCAGCAGCCAAGATTTGGCGGAGGGGGATGAGCAGTACTTC. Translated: CASSQDLAEGDEQYF.

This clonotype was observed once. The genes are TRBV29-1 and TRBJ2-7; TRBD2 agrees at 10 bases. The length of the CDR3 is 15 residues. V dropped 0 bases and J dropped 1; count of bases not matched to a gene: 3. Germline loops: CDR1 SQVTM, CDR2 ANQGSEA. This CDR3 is CSVEDGTSESYEQYF. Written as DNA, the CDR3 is TGCAGCGTTGAAGATGGGACTAGCGAGTCCTACGAGCAGTACTTC.

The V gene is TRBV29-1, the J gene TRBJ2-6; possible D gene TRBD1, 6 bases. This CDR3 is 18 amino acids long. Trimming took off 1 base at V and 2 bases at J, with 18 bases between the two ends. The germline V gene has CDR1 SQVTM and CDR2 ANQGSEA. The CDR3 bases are TGCAGCGTTGAAGTTACAGCAGGGGAAATTGCTGGGGCCAACGTCCTGACTTTC. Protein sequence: CSVEVTAGEIAGANVLTF.

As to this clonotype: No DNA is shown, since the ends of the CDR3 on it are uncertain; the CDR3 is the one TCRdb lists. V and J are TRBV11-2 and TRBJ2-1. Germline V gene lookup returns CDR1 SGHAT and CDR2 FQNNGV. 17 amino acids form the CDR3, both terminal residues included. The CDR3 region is CASSFYICSAPYNEQFF.

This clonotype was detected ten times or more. The CDR3 nucleotides read TGTGCCAGCAGGGGAAAGAACACCGGGGAGCTGTTTTTT. This translates into CASRGKNTGELFF. The chain carries TRBV2 and TRBJ2-2, with D uncertain. This CDR3 contains 13 residues. The germline gives CDR1 SNHLY, CDR2 FYNNEI. The germline V and J ends were trimmed by 6 bases and 1 base, with 6 bases remaining between them.

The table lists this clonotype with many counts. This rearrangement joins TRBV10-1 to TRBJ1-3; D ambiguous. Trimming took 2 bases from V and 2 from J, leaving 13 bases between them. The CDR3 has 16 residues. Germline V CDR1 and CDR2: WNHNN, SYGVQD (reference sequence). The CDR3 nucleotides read TGCGCCAGCAGTGAGGATGAAGGGTACGCTGGAAACACCATATATTTT. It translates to CASSEDEGYAGNTIYF.

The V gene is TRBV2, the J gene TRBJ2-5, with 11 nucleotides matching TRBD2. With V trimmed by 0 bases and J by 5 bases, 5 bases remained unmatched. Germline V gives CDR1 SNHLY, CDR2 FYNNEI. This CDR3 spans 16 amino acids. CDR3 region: CASSEASGRALETQYF. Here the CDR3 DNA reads TGTGCCAGCAGTGAAGCTAGCGGGAGGGCCTTGGAGACCCAGTACTTC.

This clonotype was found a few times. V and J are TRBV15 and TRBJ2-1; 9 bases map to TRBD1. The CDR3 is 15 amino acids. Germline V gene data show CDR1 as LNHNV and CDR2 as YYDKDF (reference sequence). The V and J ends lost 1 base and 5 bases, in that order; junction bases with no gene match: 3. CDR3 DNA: TGTGCCACCAGCAGAGTGGACAGGGGCAACAATGAGCAGTTCTTC. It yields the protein CATSRVDRGNNEQFF.

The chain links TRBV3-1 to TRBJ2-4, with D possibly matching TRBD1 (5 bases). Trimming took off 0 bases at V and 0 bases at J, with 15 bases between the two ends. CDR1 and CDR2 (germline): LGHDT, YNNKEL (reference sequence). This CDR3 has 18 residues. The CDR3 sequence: CASSQDPRGTLAKNIQYF. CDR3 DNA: TGTGCCAGCAGCCAAGATCCTAGGGGCACCCTAGCCAAAAACATTCAGTACTTC.

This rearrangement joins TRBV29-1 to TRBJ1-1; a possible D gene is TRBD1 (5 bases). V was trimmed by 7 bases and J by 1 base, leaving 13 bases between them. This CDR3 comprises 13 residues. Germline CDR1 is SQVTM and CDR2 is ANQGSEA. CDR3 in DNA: TGCAGCGGCCGGATCCAGGGGAACACTGAAGCTTTCTTT. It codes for CSGRIQGNTEAFF.

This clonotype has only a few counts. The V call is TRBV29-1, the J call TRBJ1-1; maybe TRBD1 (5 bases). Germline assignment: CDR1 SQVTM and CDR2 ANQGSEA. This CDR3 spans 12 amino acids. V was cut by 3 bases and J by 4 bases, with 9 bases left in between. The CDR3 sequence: CSVEGGFTEAFF. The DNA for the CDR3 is TGCAGCGTTGAGGGGGGTTTCACTGAAGCTTTCTTT. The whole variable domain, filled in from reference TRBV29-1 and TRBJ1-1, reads SAVISQKPSRDICQRGTSLTIQCQVDSQVTMMFWYRQQPGQSLTLIATANQGSEATYESGFVIDKFPISRPNLTFSTLTVSNMSPEDSSIYLCSVEGGFTEAFFGQGTRLTVV.

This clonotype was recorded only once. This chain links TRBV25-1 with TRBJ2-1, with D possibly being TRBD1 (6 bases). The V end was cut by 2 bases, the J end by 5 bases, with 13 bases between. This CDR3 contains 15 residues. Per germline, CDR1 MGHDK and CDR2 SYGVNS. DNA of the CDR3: TGTGCCAGCAGTGAAGGGGGAGCAGGGGACAATGAGCAGTTCTTC. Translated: CASSEGGAGDNEQFF.

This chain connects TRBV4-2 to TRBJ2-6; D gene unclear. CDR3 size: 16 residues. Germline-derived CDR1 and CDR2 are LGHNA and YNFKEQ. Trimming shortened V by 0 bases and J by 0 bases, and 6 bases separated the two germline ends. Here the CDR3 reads CASSQDLSSGANVLTF. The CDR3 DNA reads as TGTGCCAGCAGCCAAGATCTCAGCTCTGGGGCCAACGTCCTGACTTTC.

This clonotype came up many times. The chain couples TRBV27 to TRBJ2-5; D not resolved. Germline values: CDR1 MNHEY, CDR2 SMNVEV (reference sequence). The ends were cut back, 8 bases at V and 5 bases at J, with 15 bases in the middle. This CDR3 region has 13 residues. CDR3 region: CASHAGQLETQYF. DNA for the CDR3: TGTGCCAGCCACGCAGGTCAATTGGAGACCCAGTACTTC.

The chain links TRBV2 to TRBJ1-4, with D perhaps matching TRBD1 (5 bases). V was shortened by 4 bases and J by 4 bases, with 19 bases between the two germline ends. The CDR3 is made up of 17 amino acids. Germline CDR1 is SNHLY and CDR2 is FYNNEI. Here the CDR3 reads CASSVRDYEQYNEKLFF. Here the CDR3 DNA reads TGTGCCAGCAGTGTGAGGGACTACGAGCAGTATAATGAAAAACTGTTTTTT.

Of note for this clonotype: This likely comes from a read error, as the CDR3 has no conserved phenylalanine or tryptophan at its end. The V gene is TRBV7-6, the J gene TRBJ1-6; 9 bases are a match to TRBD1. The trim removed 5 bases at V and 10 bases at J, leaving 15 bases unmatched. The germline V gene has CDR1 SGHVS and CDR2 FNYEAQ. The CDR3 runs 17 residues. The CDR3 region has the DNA TGTGCCAGCAGCCCCCGGGGGGACAGGGTAAAAATGTCACCCCTCCACGTT. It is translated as CASSPRGDRVKMSPLHV.

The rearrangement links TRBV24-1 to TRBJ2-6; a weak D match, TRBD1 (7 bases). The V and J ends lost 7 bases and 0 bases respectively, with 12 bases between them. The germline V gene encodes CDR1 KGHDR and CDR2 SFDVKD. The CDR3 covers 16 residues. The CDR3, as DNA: TGTGCCACCAGCGCCCAGGGGGGCTCTGGGGCCAACGTCCTGACTTTC. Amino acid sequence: CATSAQGGSGANVLTF.

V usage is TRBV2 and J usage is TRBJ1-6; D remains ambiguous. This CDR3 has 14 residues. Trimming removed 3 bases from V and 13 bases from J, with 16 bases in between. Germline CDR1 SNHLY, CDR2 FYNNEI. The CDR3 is CASSESPSALPLHF. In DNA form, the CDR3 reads TGTGCCAGCAGTGAGTCTCCCAGTGCGCTTCCCCTCCACTTT.

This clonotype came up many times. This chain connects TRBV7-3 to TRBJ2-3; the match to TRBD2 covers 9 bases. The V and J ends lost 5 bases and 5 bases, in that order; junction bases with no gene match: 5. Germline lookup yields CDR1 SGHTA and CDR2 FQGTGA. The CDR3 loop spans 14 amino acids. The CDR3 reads CASSRAGGQDTQYF. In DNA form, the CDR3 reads TGTGCCAGCAGCCGGGCGGGGGGGCAAGATACGCAGTATTTT.

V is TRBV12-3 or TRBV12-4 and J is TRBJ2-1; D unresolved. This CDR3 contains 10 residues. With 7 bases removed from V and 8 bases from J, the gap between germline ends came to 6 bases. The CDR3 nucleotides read TGTGCCAGCAAGTTATATGAGCAGTTCTTC. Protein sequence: CASKLYEQFF.

Here the CDR3 reads CASRDRGVSSTYEQYF. The DNA for the CDR3 is TGTGCCAGCCGGGACAGAGGGGTATCATCCACCTACGAGCAGTACTTC. V usage is TRBV2 and J usage is TRBJ2-7; 7 positions match TRBD1. The CDR3 is 16 amino acids. The J segment lost 2 bases and the V segment lost 8 bases, leaving 15 bases of the junction unmatched. CDR1 and CDR2 from the germline V gene are SNHLY and FYNNEI.

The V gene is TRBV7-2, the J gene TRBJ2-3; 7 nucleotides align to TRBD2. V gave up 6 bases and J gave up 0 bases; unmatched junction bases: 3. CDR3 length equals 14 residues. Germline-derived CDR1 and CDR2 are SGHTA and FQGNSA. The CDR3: CASRRGSSTDTQYF. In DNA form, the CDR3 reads TGTGCCAGCAGGCGGGGGTCCAGCACAGATACGCAGTATTTT.

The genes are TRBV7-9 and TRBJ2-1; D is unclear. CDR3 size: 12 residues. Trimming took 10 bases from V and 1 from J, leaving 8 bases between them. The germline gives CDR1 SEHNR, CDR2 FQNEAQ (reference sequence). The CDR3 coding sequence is TGTGCCATCGGTCGTTCCTACAATGAGCAGTTCTTC. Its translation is CAIGRSYNEQFF.